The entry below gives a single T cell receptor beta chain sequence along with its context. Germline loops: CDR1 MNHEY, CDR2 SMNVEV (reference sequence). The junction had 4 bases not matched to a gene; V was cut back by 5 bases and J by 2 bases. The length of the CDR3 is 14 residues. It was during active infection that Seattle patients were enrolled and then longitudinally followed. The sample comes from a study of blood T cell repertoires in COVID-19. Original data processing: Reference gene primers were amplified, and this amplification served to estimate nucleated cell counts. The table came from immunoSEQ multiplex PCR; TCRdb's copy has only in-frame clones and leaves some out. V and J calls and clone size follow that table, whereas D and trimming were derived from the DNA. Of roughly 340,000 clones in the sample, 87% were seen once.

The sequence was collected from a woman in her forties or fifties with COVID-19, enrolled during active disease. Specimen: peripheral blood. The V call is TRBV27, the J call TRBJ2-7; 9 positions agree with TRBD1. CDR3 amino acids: CASSQQGAPYEQYF. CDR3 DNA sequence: TGTGCCAGCAGTCAACAGGGGGCACCCTACGAGCAGTACTTC.